Listed here are 7 T cell receptor beta chains from one sample, sequenced in a study of CD8+CD57+ T cells in acquired aplastic anemia. Genomic DNA served as template for TCR beta VDJ and CDR3 profiling. TCRdb reanalysed the reads using MiXCR and keeps one entry per CDR3 protein. The sample comprises about half a million distinct CDR3 sequences, over 25% of which are singletons, and approximately 0.82% rests with the top ten. Patients picked for sequencing had shown CD8+CD57+ cell expansion detected by flow cytometry. The sample was sorted CD4+, CD8+, or CD8+CD57+ T cells (not recorded which) from PBMCs. The receptors shown here come from a human donor with aplastic anemia.

The rearrangement joins TRBV25-1 to TRBJ1-1; no definite D call. The V gene's germline CDR1 is MGHDK and CDR2 SYGVNS. With 5 bases removed from V and 4 bases from J, the gap between germline ends came to 8 bases. This CDR3 has 12 amino acids. The CDR3 region is CASSFLATEAFF. The CDR3 nucleotides read TGTGCCAGCAGTTTTTTGGCCACTGAAGCTTTCTTT.

This chain links TRBV20-1 with TRBJ2-5; 10 nucleotides align to TRBD2. The V segment lost 0 bases and the J segment 9 bases; nucleotides outside the gene matches: 4. CDR1 DFQATT and CDR2 SNEGSKA come from the germline V gene (reference sequence). CDR3 length: 13 residues. The CDR3 here is CSARDGSGRAQYF. The CDR3 region has the DNA TGCAGTGCTAGAGATGGCAGCGGGAGGGCCCAGTACTTC.

The chain joins TRBV2 to TRBJ2-7; D not resolved. CDR1 is SNHLY, CDR2 FYNNEI, per germline. There are 13 residues in the CDR3. The V and J ends lost 3 bases and 8 bases respectively, with 14 bases between them. The CDR3 sequence: CASSDPSLPQQYF. The DNA for the CDR3 is TGTGCCAGCAGTGATCCGTCTCTGCCCCAGCAGTACTTC.

This chain links TRBV7-2 with TRBJ2-3; a possible D gene is TRBD2 (5 bases). V dropped 5 bases and J dropped 5 bases, with 14 bases sitting between them. The germline gives CDR1 SGHTA, CDR2 FQGNSA. The CDR3 runs to 14 residues. Written as DNA, the CDR3 is TGTGCCAGCAGCAACGGAGAGGGAATAGATACGCAGTATTTT. It translates to CASSNGEGIDTQYF.

A note on this clonotype: As the CDR3 is not closed by the conserved phenylalanine or tryptophan, this likely results from a read error. CDR3: CASSAADGSYNSPLHL. In DNA, the CDR3 is TGTGCCAGCAGTGCGGCGGATGGCTCCTATAATTCACCCCTCCACCTT. V usage is TRBV2 and J usage is TRBJ1-6; no clear D gene. The ends were cut back, 4 bases at V and 0 bases at J, with 10 bases in the middle. CDR3 length equals 16 residues. Germline V gene sequence: CDR1 SNHLY, CDR2 FYNNEI.

This clonotype was recorded many times. The gene calls are TRBV7-9 and TRBJ1-3; D gene unclear. This CDR3 is built from 12 residues. CDR1 is SEHNR and CDR2 is FQNEAQ in the germline V gene (reference sequence). The V end was cut by 3 bases, the J end by 2 bases, with 2 bases between. The CDR3 coding sequence is TGTGCCAGCAGCTTGCCTGGAAACACCATATATTTT. This gives the protein CASSLPGNTIYF.

This clonotype appeared a single time. An end of the junction does not agree with germline; a read error may underlie this. The chain carries TRBV9 and TRBJ1-2; possibly TRBD1 for D (5 bases). The CDR3 is made up of 13 amino acids. Germline lookup yields CDR1 SGDLS and CDR2 YYNGEE. The CDR3 nucleotides read TGTGCCAGCAGCGTAGGGGGGAACTATGGCCACACCTTC. Protein: CASSVGGNYGHTF.